Listed below are T cell receptor beta chains from one sample, sequenced in a study of regulatory T cells in long-lasting Graves disease. Using its own MiXCR run on the multiplex PCR reads, TCRdb lists one record per CDR3 protein. This sample has just over 600,000 distinct CDR3 sequences, with roughly 16% found just once. Separately, the same data were catalogued under a study of T cells in Graves' hyperthyroidism and ophthalmopathy.

The sample consisted of peripheral blood mononuclear cells (PBMCs), taken at new diagnosis, from a patient treated with antithyroid drugs. These receptors were collected from a woman aged 25-40 years with Graves disease. The CDR3 runs from the conserved cysteine through the conserved F or W. The order of the fields is V gene, CDR3 protein.

V gene: TRBV6-1; CDR3 protein: CASRLTGTGELFF
V gene: TRBV20-1; CDR3 protein: CSADPGHPYTEAFF
V gene: TRBV6-5; CDR3 protein: CASSYSESYEQYF
V gene: TRBV20-1; CDR3 protein: CSARAPFSGEGETQYF
V gene: TRBV7-9; CDR3 protein: CASSLDRALNRYGYTF
V gene: TRBV5-5; CDR3 protein: CASHGGWTEGETQYF
V gene: TRBV5-1; CDR3 protein: CASSLAAGGPYEQYF
V gene: TRBV12-3/TRBV12-4; CDR3 protein: CVSKTAVNEKLFF
V gene: TRBV9; CDR3 protein: CASSVGTGSGANVLTF
V gene: TRBV20-1; CDR3 protein: CSARGLGPEQYF
V gene: TRBV7-9; CDR3 protein: CAGVRGITPNYGYTF
V gene: TRBV20-1; CDR3 protein: CSLTGIHEQYF
V gene: TRBV27; CDR3 protein: CASTLWGWTGASYEQYF
V gene: TRBV20-1; CDR3 protein: CSARGSGRTLYNEQFF
V gene: TRBV28; CDR3 protein: CASSRTGTGRILYGYTF